Listed below are T cell receptor beta chains from one sample, sequenced in a study of blood T cell repertoires in COVID-19. Repertoires were generated with immunoSEQ multiplex PCR, while TCRdb's copy carries only in-frame clones and drops some. Of 140,000 to 150,000 clones detected, approximately 90% appear once; the ten largest clones hold about 1.5%. Sequenced: peripheral blood. The origin of the receptors is a human donor in a cohort sampled during active COVID-19. Both conserved end residues are part of each CDR3. Each record gives: clone size, J gene, V gene, D gene, CDR3 protein, CDR3 DNA. A D gene is named only where the DNA matches it firmly. Not all rows give a size; the values are once, few, many and, for expanded clones, a class.

NA,TRBJ1-3,TRBV7-2,NA,CASSLWGGFSGNTIYF,TGTGCCAGCAGCCTTTGGGGGGGGTTCTCTGGAAACACCATATATTTT
NA,TRBJ1-2,TRBV4-1,NA,CASSQDYNSGGARGYTF,TGCGCCAGCAGCCAAGATTACAACAGTGGGGGGGCGCGGGGCTACACCTTC
NA,TRBJ1-1,TRBV6-5,NA,CATYQTMNTEAFF,TGTGCCACCTATCAGACAATGAACACTGAAGCTTTCTTT
NA,TRBJ1-1,TRBV6-5,NA,CASSYGGGRTEAFF,TGTGCCAGCAGTTACGGGGGGGGTAGGACTGAAGCTTTCTTT
once,TRBJ2-3,TRBV30,TRBD2,CAWRKKRGRTDTQYF,TGTGCCTGGAGGAAGAAGCGGGGACGCACAGATACGCAGTATTTT
once,TRBJ1-1,TRBV6-5,NA,CASSLPGHLNTEAFF,TGTGCCAGCAGCCTACCGGGACACCTTAACACTGAAGCTTTCTTT
few,TRBJ1-6,TRBV19,NA,CASSMRWSSYNSPLHF,TGTGCCAGTAGTATGAGGTGGAGCTCCTATAATTCACCCCTCCACTTT
NA,TRBJ2-7,TRBV2,NA,CASEGLLSYEQYF,TGTGCCAGCGAGGGTTTACTCTCCTACGAGCAGTACTTC
NA,TRBJ1-1,TRBV4-3,TRBD1,CASSQDRVSEAFF,TGCGCCAGCAGCCAGGACAGGGTGTCTGAAGCTTTCTTT
NA,TRBJ1-6,TRBV5-5,NA,CASSLWGDSNSPLHF,TGTGCCAGCAGCTTGTGGGGGGATTCTAATTCACCCCTCCACTTT
NA,TRBJ2-2,TRBV5-8,NA,CASSLRRADTGELFF,TGTGCCAGCAGCTTGCGCAGGGCGGACACCGGGGAGCTGTTTTTT
NA,TRBJ2-1,TRBV7-3,TRBD1,CASSSMGQVSNEQFF,TGTGCCAGCAGCTCTATGGGACAGGTATCCAATGAGCAGTTCTTC
NA,TRBJ1-1,TRBV4-1,NA,CASSQEGAAFF,TGCGCCAGCAGCCAAGAGGGAGCAGCTTTCTTT
once,TRBJ1-2,TRBV28,NA,CASRPPTGNYGYTF,TGTGCCAGCAGGCCTCCCACAGGGAACTATGGCTACACCTTC
NA,TRBJ2-3,TRBV6-2/TRBV6-3,NA,CASSIDWDTQYF,TGTGCCAGCAGCATAGACTGGGATACGCAGTATTTT
NA,TRBJ2-1,TRBV7-6,NA,CASSLLGPSYNEQFF,TGTGCCAGCAGCTTACTGGGGCCTTCCTACAATGAGCAGTTCTTC
NA,TRBJ2-7,TRBV29-1,NA,CSVFEAAKEYF,TGCAGCGTGTTTGAAGCGGCCAAGGAGTACTTC
NA,TRBJ1-2,TRBV11-2,NA,CASSLGGDNYGYTF,TGTGCCAGCAGCTTAGGAGGAGATAACTATGGCTACACCTTC
NA,TRBJ1-4,TRBV6-6,NA,CASSDRSGRGGEKLFF,TGTGCCAGCAGCGACAGATCAGGGAGGGGCGGGGAAAAACTGTTTTTT
NA,TRBJ2-6,TRBV6-5,NA,CASRSSGANVLTF,TGTGCCAGCAGGAGCTCTGGGGCCAACGTCCTGACTTTC
NA,TRBJ2-7,TRBV7-8,TRBD1,CASSWDRGREQYF,TGTGCCAGCAGCTGGGACAGGGGGCGCGAGCAGTACTTC
NA,TRBJ2-6,TRBV24-1,NA,CATSDPWVRGSGANVLTF,TGTGCCACCAGTGATCCCTGGGTAAGAGGCTCTGGGGCCAACGTCCTGACTTTC
NA,TRBJ2-3,TRBV21-1,NA,CASSKEASGGAIDTQYF,TGTGCCAGCAGCAAAGAAGCTAGCGGGGGGGCTATAGATACGCAGTATTTT
NA,TRBJ2-1,TRBV7-3,TRBD1,CASSLSGTGGDNEQFF,TGTGCCAGCAGCTTATCTGGGACAGGTGGCGACAATGAGCAGTTCTTC
NA,TRBJ2-7,TRBV4-3,TRBD1,CASSQEQGAGYEQYF,TGCGCCAGCAGCCAAGAACAGGGGGCAGGCTACGAGCAGTACTTC
once,TRBJ2-5,TRBV15,TRBD2,CATSIGGDQETQYF,TGTGCCACCAGCATCGGGGGGGACCAAGAGACCCAGTACTTC
NA,TRBJ2-7,TRBV3-1/TRBV3-2,TRBD2,CASSQEEGGGYEQYF,TGTGCCAGCAGCCAAGAAGAGGGCGGGGGCTACGAGCAGTACTTC
NA,TRBJ2-2,TRBV5-1,TRBD1,CASRGPQGANTGELFF,TGCGCCAGCAGAGGCCCGCAGGGGGCGAACACCGGGGAGCTGTTTTTT
NA,TRBJ2-1,TRBV20-1,NA,CSARWLQEQFF,TGCAGTGCTAGATGGCTCCAGGAGCAGTTCTTC
NA,TRBJ2-2,TRBV27,NA,CASSIQISTGELFF,TGTGCCAGCAGCATACAGATTTCCACCGGGGAGCTGTTTTTT
NA,TRBJ1-1,TRBV3-1/TRBV3-2,TRBD1,CASSQDFGTGEPKAFF,TGTGCCAGCAGCCAAGATTTTGGGACAGGGGAACCTAAAGCTTTCTTT
NA,TRBJ1-2,TRBV3-1/TRBV3-2,TRBD1,CASRPPGGWGYTF,TGTGCCAGCAGACCGCCAGGGGGCTGGGGCTACACCTTC
once,TRBJ2-7,TRBV28,NA,CASSLWGGDEQYF,TGTGCCAGCAGTTTATGGGGCGGGGACGAGCAGTACTTC
NA,TRBJ1-1,TRBV16,TRBD1,CASSPPTGGRNTEAFF,TGTGCCAGCAGCCCGCCCACAGGGGGCCGGAACACTGAAGCTTTCTTT
NA,TRBJ1-1,TRBV29-1,TRBD1,CSGGTGGETEAFF,TGCAGCGGAGGGACAGGGGGCGAAACTGAAGCTTTCTTT
once,TRBJ1-1,TRBV2,NA,CASSSDSPKAFF,TGTGCCAGCAGCTCGGACAGCCCGAAGGCTTTCTTT
NA,TRBJ2-2,TRBV7-3,NA,CASSLNGQSNTGELFF,TGTGCCAGCAGCTTAAATGGCCAGTCGAACACCGGGGAGCTGTTTTTT
NA,TRBJ2-1,TRBV11-2,NA,CASSLLRRAGRSYNEQFF,TGTGCCAGCAGCTTATTACGCCGGGCAGGGAGGTCCTACAATGAGCAGTTCTTC
NA,TRBJ2-1,TRBV5-1,NA,CASGPGTLDRYEQFF,TGCGCCAGCGGACCCGGGACTCTTGATCGCTATGAGCAGTTCTTC
NA,TRBJ1-1,TRBV6-4,NA,CASSETGTTEAFF,TGTGCCAGCAGCGAAACAGGAACTACTGAAGCTTTCTTT
NA,TRBJ2-1,TRBV10-3,TRBD1,CAISEGRQGRGNEQFF,TGTGCCATCAGTGAGGGGCGACAGGGGAGAGGCAATGAGCAGTTCTTC
NA,TRBJ2-7,TRBV11-1,TRBD1,CASSLGGTGSHEQYF,TGTGCCAGCAGCCTAGGTGGGACAGGGTCCCACGAGCAGTACTTC
NA,TRBJ2-1,TRBV11-2,NA,CASSLGPGGTLYNEQFF,TGTGCCAGCAGCCTGGGCCCCGGGGGGACACTGTACAATGAGCAGTTCTTC
NA,TRBJ1-2,TRBV3-1/TRBV3-2,NA,CASSLQGSPNHGYTF,TGTGCCAGCAGCCTACAGGGATCTCCGAACCATGGCTACACCTTC
NA,TRBJ2-3,TRBV18,NA,CASSPSREDTQYF,TGTGCCAGCTCACCTAGCCGGGAAGATACGCAGTATTTT
once,TRBJ2-2,TRBV10-3,NA,CAISEPVQRASGELFF,TGTGCCATCAGTGAGCCCGTCCAGAGGGCCTCCGGGGAGCTGTTTTTT
NA,TRBJ2-5,TRBV27,NA,CASSLSVSVGETQYF,TGTGCCAGCAGTTTATCGGTTAGCGTAGGAGAGACCCAGTACTTC
NA,TRBJ2-7,TRBV9,TRBD1,CASSPRDRAPYEQYF,TGTGCCAGCAGCCCCCGGGACAGGGCACCCTACGAGCAGTACTTC
NA,TRBJ1-3,TRBV29-1,TRBD1,CSVGQGGNTIYF,TGCAGCGTTGGACAGGGTGGAAACACCATATATTTT
NA,TRBJ1-3,TRBV7-3,NA,CASSLNSGGSGNTIYF,TGTGCCAGCAGCTTAAACTCCGGAGGCTCTGGAAACACCATATATTTT
NA,TRBJ1-4,TRBV19,TRBD1,CASSPLDRVREKLFF,TGTGCCAGTAGTCCCCTTGACAGGGTCCGAGAAAAACTGTTTTTT
NA,TRBJ2-7,TRBV5-6,NA,CASSLGGGRSYEQYF,TGTGCCAGCAGCCTTGGGGGGGGCCGCTCCTACGAGCAGTACTTC
once,TRBJ1-5,TRBV4-1,NA,CASSSNTGFQPQHF,TGCGCCAGCAGTTCCAACACAGGATTCCAGCCCCAGCATTTT
NA,TRBJ1-4,TRBV3-1/TRBV3-2,NA,CASSQGGAVEKLFF,TGTGCCAGCAGCCAAGGTGGGGCAGTTGAAAAACTGTTTTTT
NA,TRBJ2-3,TRBV6-1,TRBD1,CASSEVGQGGPDTQYF,TGTGCCAGCAGTGAAGTCGGACAGGGGGGTCCAGATACGCAGTATTTT